The 10 T cell receptor beta chains below were found in one sample sequenced in a study of T cell changes during pregnancy in multiple sclerosis. This table comes from immunoSEQ multiplex PCR, and its TCRdb copy is limited to in-frame clones, with some not included. The sample holds 100,000 or so clones, over 85% seen once. The sample was peripheral blood, taken in the second trimester of pregnancy. The receptors here all came from a female donor with multiple sclerosis, enrolled in a pregnancy study.

The chain combines TRBV27 with TRBJ1-1; 7 bases line up with TRBD1. With V trimmed by 6 bases and J by 6 bases, 7 bases remained unmatched. The CDR3 is 13 residues long. Germline CDR1 MNHEY, CDR2 SMNVEV (reference sequence). CDR3: CASSDRVEAEAFF. CDR3 sequence (DNA): TGTGCCAGCAGCGACAGGGTCGAGGCTGAAGCTTTCTTT.

This clone was recorded a few times. The chain combines TRBV29-1 with TRBJ2-2; D remains unclear. CDR1 SQVTM and CDR2 ANQGSEA come from the germline V gene. This CDR3 is 13 amino acids long. Deletions cut 5 bases from V and 2 bases from J, with 9 bases between. This chain's CDR3 is CSVSQSNTGELFF. CDR3 in DNA: TGCAGCGTTTCACAGTCTAACACCGGGGAGCTGTTTTTT.

The J gene is TRBJ2-1, the V gene TRBV5-1; 14 positions agree with TRBD2. The CDR3 contains 18 residues. The V gene end was trimmed by 4 bases and the J gene end by 0 bases; junction bases not matched to a gene: 6. The V gene's germline CDR1 is SGHRS and CDR2 YFSETQ. CDR3 loop: CASSRGLAGGASYNEQFF. The CDR3 bases are TGCGCCAGCAGCCGAGGACTAGCGGGGGGCGCCTCCTACAATGAGCAGTTCTTC.

The table lists this clone with a few counts. The rearrangement links TRBV6-1 to TRBJ1-2; 7 bases line up with TRBD1. CDR3 length: 15 residues. J was trimmed by 4 bases and V by 6 bases; bases with no gene match: 11. The germline gives CDR1 MNHNS, CDR2 SASEGT. The CDR3 sequence is CASSPQEGAGYGYTF. The CDR3 DNA reads TGTGCCAGCAGCCCCCAAGAGGGGGCGGGCTATGGCTACACCTTC.

The J gene is TRBJ2-3, the V gene TRBV18; 9 nucleotides line up with TRBD1. V lost 3 bases, J lost 2 bases, and 15 bases stayed unmatched. Germline V lookup: CDR1 KGHSH, CDR2 LQKENI. The CDR3 has 19 residues. The CDR3 region is CASSPFNSGTGSYTDTQYF. CDR3 DNA: TGTGCCAGCTCACCTTTTAATTCTGGGACAGGGAGTTACACAGATACGCAGTATTTT.

The V gene is TRBV6-1, the J gene TRBJ2-5; 9 nucleotides match TRBD2. CDR1 MNHNS and CDR2 SASEGT come from the germline V gene. The CDR3 runs to 14 residues. Trimming at V came to 3 bases and at J to 6 bases, leaving 5 bases not matched to a gene. The CDR3 is CASSEGGGAQTQYF. Here the CDR3 DNA reads TGTGCCAGCAGTGAGGGCGGGGGGGCACAGACCCAGTACTTC.

This clone appeared a few times. The chain combines TRBV19 with TRBJ1-5, with D maybe TRBD1 (6 bases). Germline lookup yields CDR1 LNHDA and CDR2 SQIVND (reference sequence). The length of the CDR3 is 15 residues. V lost 5 bases to trimming and J lost 6 bases, with 17 bases between them. CDR3 DNA sequence: TGTGCCAGTAGTTTTCGAGGGGGGAGGGCTCAGCCCCAGCATTTT. It translates to CASSFRGGRAQPQHF. Variable domain in full (rest from reference TRBV19 and TRBJ1-5): DGGITQSPKYLFRKEGQNVTLSCEQNLNHDAMYWYRQDPGQGLRLIYYSQIVNDFQKGDIAEGYSVSREKKESFPLTVTSAQKNPTAFYLCASSFRGGRAQPQHFGDGTRLSIL.

The genes are TRBV6-1 and TRBJ1-5; 7 bases align to TRBD1. Trimming at V came to 6 bases and at J to 13 bases, leaving 12 bases not matched to a gene. Germline CDR1 and CDR2: MNHNS and SASEGT. This CDR3 is built from 13 residues. The CDR3, as DNA: TGTGCCAGCAGCAACTTCCGTCCGGGACAGCAGCATTTT. Its protein product is CASSNFRPGQQHF.

J is TRBJ2-7 and V is TRBV5-6; 8 positions agree with TRBD1. The germline V gene encodes CDR1 SGHDT and CDR2 YYEEEE. The CDR3 length is 14 residues. Trimming took 1 base from V and 2 from J; bases not matched to a gene: 2. The CDR3 DNA reads as TGTGCCAGCAGCTTGTGGGACAGGACCTACGAGCAGTACTTC. It translates to CASSLWDRTYEQYF.

This clone appeared once. The chain carries TRBV21-1 and TRBJ2-7; the D segment call TRBD1 is taken from the table without a DNA check. TRBV21-1 is a listed pseudogene. This CDR3 region has 17 residues. This chain's CDR3 is CASSKQRSRASSYEQYF. DNA of the CDR3: TGTGCCAGCAGCAAACAAAGGTCCAGGGCGAGCTCCTACGAGCAGTACTTC.